This is a list of T cell receptor beta chains from one sample in a study of sequential checkpoint blockade in melanoma. Profiling relied on immunoSEQ multiplex PCR, and the TCRdb table lists in-frame clones only, not all of them. The sample includes around 9,200 clones, roughly 20% of them seen just once. Specimen: tumor tissue (inferred from file names), collected from a patient given nivolumab and ipilimumab in sequence. Receptor source: a human donor with melanoma. Both conserved end residues are part of each CDR3. Fields, in order: D gene, clone size, V gene, J gene, CDR3 protein, CDR3 DNA. A D gene is named only where the DNA matches it firmly. Part of the rows lack a size; the others show once, few, many or a class for expanded clones.

-,many,TRBV11-3,TRBJ1-1,CASSLIDGGQGWARHTEAFF,TGTGCCAGCAGCTTAATCGACGGTGGTCAGGGTTGGGCCAGACACACTGAAGCTTTCTTT
-,-,TRBV5-1,TRBJ1-1,CASSLPLEATEAFF,TGCGCCAGCAGCCTCCCCTTGGAGGCCACTGAAGCTTTCTTT
TRBD2,-,TRBV19,TRBJ2-7,CASSGTSGDFYEQYF,TGTGCCAGTAGCGGGACTAGCGGGGACTTTTACGAGCAGTACTTC
TRBD1,-,TRBV5-1,TRBJ1-1,CASSLGQGWSEAFF,TGCGCCAGCAGCTTGGGACAGGGGTGGTCTGAAGCTTTCTTT
-,few,TRBV6-8,TRBJ1-2,CASRFEASAGTRGYTF,TGTGCCAGCAGATTCGAAGCATCAGCGGGCACCCGAGGCTACACCTTC
-,-,TRBV5-1,TRBJ2-6,CASSLVEQGRLLSGANVLTF,TGCGCCAGCAGCTTGGTGGAACAGGGTAGGCTTCTCTCTGGGGCCAACGTCCTGACTTTC
-,-,TRBV6-8,TRBJ1-1,CASSNYRENTEAFF,TGTGCCAGCAGTAACTACAGGGAGAACACTGAAGCTTTCTTT
-,once,TRBV12-5,TRBJ2-3,CASGLGGGGNTDTQYF,TGTGCTAGTGGTTTGGGTGGTGGGGGAAACACAGATACGCAGTATTTT
TRBD1,-,TRBV28,TRBJ1-2,CASSLVWDSHDGYTF,TGTGCCAGCAGTTTAGTCTGGGACAGTCATGATGGCTACACCTTC
-,-,TRBV5-1,TRBJ2-3,CASSFSESTDTQYF,TGCGCCAGCAGCTTTTCAGAGAGCACAGATACGCAGTATTTT
-,-,TRBV28,TRBJ2-7,CASSFPRQIDEQYF,TGTGCCAGCAGTTTCCCGAGACAGATCGACGAGCAGTACTTC
-,-,TRBV5-1,TRBJ2-7,CASSLAGMVSEQYF,TGCGCCAGCAGCTTGGCCGGTATGGTATCCGAGCAGTACTTC
TRBD2,many,TRBV6-8,TRBJ2-3,CASSRSGGPLRDTQYF,TGTGCCAGCAGTAGAAGCGGGGGGCCCCTTAGGGATACGCAGTATTTT
TRBD1,-,TRBV6-8,TRBJ1-4,CASSYTAQGATNEKLFF,TGTGCCAGCAGTTACACCGCCCAGGGGGCGACTAATGAAAAACTGTTTTTT
-,-,TRBV11-3,TRBJ2-1,CASSLVYSSYNEQFF,TGTGCCAGCAGCTTAGTATATAGCTCCTACAATGAGCAGTTCTTC
-,medium-sized,TRBV11-3,TRBJ2-3,CASSLVGGGSTDTQYF,TGTGCCAGCAGCTTAGTAGGGGGGGGTAGCACAGATACGCAGTATTTT
-,-,TRBV29-1,TRBJ1-2,CSVTGPARGYTF,TGCAGCGTCACAGGCCCTGCGAGAGGCTACACCTTC
-,large,TRBV6-8,TRBJ1-1,CASTRGPMNTEAFF,TGTGCCAGCACAAGGGGCCCAATGAACACTGAAGCTTTCTTT
-,-,TRBV6-8,TRBJ2-1,CASSYGGGGPTDEQFF,TGTGCCAGCAGTTACGGCGGAGGGGGGCCGACAGATGAGCAGTTCTTC
-,few,TRBV6-8,TRBJ1-1,CASSADGLNTEAFF,TGTGCCAGCAGTGCAGACGGGTTGAACACTGAAGCTTTCTTT
TRBD2,many,TRBV7-6,TRBJ2-1,CASSSPSGESEQFF,TGTGCCAGCAGCAGCCCTAGCGGGGAGAGTGAGCAGTTCTTC
-,many,TRBV11-3,TRBJ1-2,CASSLVEVSGLGYTF,TGTGCCAGCAGCTTAGTAGAGGTTAGCGGGCTTGGCTACACCTTC
-,few,TRBV28,TRBJ1-5,CASSLIRGPQPQHF,TGTGCCAGCAGTTTAATTCGAGGACCCCAGCCCCAGCATTTT
TRBD2,-,TRBV9,TRBJ2-1,CASSVSGGNTYNEQFF,TGTGCCAGCAGCGTAAGCGGGGGGAATACCTACAATGAGCAGTTCTTC
TRBD1,-,TRBV6-1,TRBJ1-2,CASSEAGDRVNYGYTF,TGTGCCAGCAGTGAAGCGGGGGACAGGGTTAACTATGGCTACACCTTC
-,-,TRBV18,TRBJ2-1,CASSSGGGETYNEQFF,TGTGCCAGCTCATCCGGGGGAGGAGAGACCTACAATGAGCAGTTCTTC
TRBD1,once,TRBV5-1,TRBJ1-1,CASSLILQGGTEAFF,TGCGCCAGCAGCTTGATTCTTCAGGGGGGCACTGAAGCTTTCTTT
TRBD1,-,TRBV6-8,TRBJ2-5,CASGRQGWLQETQYF,TGTGCCAGCGGAAGACAGGGGTGGCTACAAGAGACCCAGTACTTC
-,few,TRBV6-8,TRBJ1-6,CASSYFTGSPLHF,TGTGCCAGCAGTTATTTCACGGGTTCACCCCTCCACTTT
TRBD1,-,TRBV10-2,TRBJ1-6,CASRGITGQGLLNSPLHF,TGCGCCAGCCGTGGGATAACGGGACAGGGACTACTTAATTCACCCCTCCACTTT
TRBD2,few,TRBV19,TRBJ2-2,CASSIDLGTSVTGELFF,TGTGCCAGTAGTATAGATCTGGGGACTAGTGTGACCGGGGAGCTGTTTTTT
-,-,TRBV11-3,TRBJ2-3,CASSFAATSTDTQYF,TGTGCCAGCAGCTTCGCGGCAACTAGCACAGATACGCAGTATTTT